Listed below are T cell receptor beta chains from one sample, sequenced in a study of blood T cells in healthy people across ages. A single record per CDR3 protein comes from TCRdb applying MiXCR to the 5' RACE reads. The sample has roughly 1.9 million distinct CDR3 sequences, 30% to 40% seen once. Sequenced: blood. Every receptor here comes from a human donor in good health. Each CDR3 is given without its conserved first and last residue. Each record gives: V gene, clone size, J gene, CDR3 protein. For some rows the clone size is stated as once, few or many, or as a class when expanded; others skip it.

>TRBV6-5|.|TRBJ2-7
ASSRTGGIGQY
>TRBV15|few|TRBJ1-5
ATSRRPGAADQPQH
>TRBV4-1|few|TRBJ2-1
ASSQLQGGSTGWSEQF
>TRBV7-2|once|TRBJ1-3
ASSLLGVGDTIY
>TRBV7-2|.|TRBJ2-6
ASSALGANVLT
>TRBV28|.|TRBJ1-4
ASSLHGRGSNEKLF
>TRBV4-3|few|TRBJ2-1
ASSQGVGIKQF
>TRBV9|.|TRBJ1-1
ASSGNWHTEAF
>TRBV5-1|few|TRBJ2-7
ASSLGFSGAGGEQY
>TRBV5-6|.|TRBJ1-1
ASSLNRGGLNTEAF
>TRBV12-3/TRBV12-4|.|TRBJ1-2
ASSFGDSPNYGYT
>TRBV15|.|TRBJ2-1
ATSRTTGRAEQF
>TRBV6-5|.|TRBJ1-2
ASSYSSPGGAGYT
>TRBV7-9|few|TRBJ2-3
ASSPALRTSTDTQY
>TRBV15|.|TRBJ1-2
ATSKNPRVEDGYT
>TRBV20-1|.|TRBJ2-3
SANSGGADTQY
>TRBV28|.|TRBJ2-2
ASSSWTRDTGELF
>TRBV12-5|.|TRBJ1-5
ASGLDSYSPQH
>TRBV7-9|.|TRBJ1-4
ASSYGDRASTNEKLF
>TRBV28|few|TRBJ2-7
ASSPGGTRYYEQY
>TRBV10-3|.|TRBJ2-1
AISGTGGRNEQF
>TRBV28|.|TRBJ2-1
ASSWGLAEAEYNEQF